The subject of this entry is one T cell receptor (beta chain). Its antigen is currently not known. One base away there is no much larger clone; base qualities are not given. In total, approximately 690 healthy bone marrow donors made up the cohort. At the time of sampling, every cohort member was nominally healthy, though immune exposures that went unrecorded were likely present. The donor tested CMV seropositive and was one of the 289 seropositive cohort members. Every donor gave a peripheral blood sample, and the peripheral blood mononuclear cells from that sample were used for TCR beta sequencing. The Qiagen DNeasy Blood Extraction Kit was used to extract genomic DNA from the blood cell samples. V sheds 5 bases and J sheds 0 bases, leaving 7 bases between their ends. From its cysteine to its phenylalanine, the CDR3 spans 13 amino acids. Only the CDR3 DNA is retained, 39 bases long and in frame from the first base. CDR1 and CDR2 were assigned from the germline V gene as MDHEN and SYDVKM.

The library was made by the immunoSEQ multiplex PCR assay. A mixture of 60 forward primers for TCR Vbeta segments and 13 reverse primers for TCR Jbeta segments was used in the multiplex PCR. A multiplex PCR assay on genomic DNA amplified the CDR3 region of rearranged TCR beta genes. On the Illumina HiSeq System, the amplified TCR beta libraries were sequenced as 87-base-pair reads. The source study handled its data this way. A later analysis tallied tens of millions of unique TCR beta chains across the 550 to 850 repertoires, and around 9.9 million of those chains were shared by two or more donors. Raw reads were error-corrected and collapsed into unique sequences by a nearest-neighbor algorithm in which closely related sequences were merged to remove PCR and sequencing errors. To assign V, D and J gene segments, CDR3 sequences were aligned to IMGT reference sequences. For a sequence to be retained, at least a six-nucleotide match to both a V gene segment and a J gene segment was required. Rearrangements were called productive when the CDR3 lacked stop codons and stayed in frame with V and J; all others were non-productive. CDR3 was defined by IMGT convention, running from the second conserved V-encoded cysteine to the conserved J-encoded phenylalanine. In an earlier analysis of more than 550 of the donors, sequences lacking an unambiguous match to a single V gene segment were excluded. An earlier analysis of almost 600 of the donors classified V segments as functional when productive rearrangements were above 56.7% and as segregating when the standard deviation between donors was above 5%. A statistical classification framework was built to diagnose cytomegalovirus status from the catalog of TCR beta chain sequences. V and J gene assignment, in a later analysis, came from comparing TCR nucleotide sequences with IMGT/GENE-DB human TR gene sequences. The TCRdist pipeline was used in a later analysis to assign CDR3 sequences and most-parsimonious VDJ recombination scenarios. In a later analysis, every TCR beta chain was defined by the combination of its CDR3 amino acid sequence and its V-gene family, and reads without a unique V-gene family were dropped. As a way to deal with suspected cross-contamination and a sequencing artifact, a later analysis dropped approximately 570 nucleotide sequences that were highly shared and had low generation probability. A later analysis calculated a clonal expansion index for each public chain from normalized within-repertoire ranks of inferred template counts. A later analysis computed generation probabilities with a VDJ recombination model fitted to out-of-frame rearrangements, and checked the results against IGoR. A later analysis scored TCR-TCR, TCR-HLA and TCR-CMV co-occurrence with hypergeometric tests, applying a repertoire-size bias correction to TCR pairs. A later analysis estimated false discovery rates by permuting HLA or CMV assignments 20 times. A later analysis grouped co-occurring TCRs with DBSCAN, adding TCRdist sequence similarity when clustering within HLA-allele-positive subsets. Co-occurrence clustering excluded repertoires with fewer than 30,000 or more than 120,000 public chains, plus five with anomalous nucleotide sharing. As stored in TCRdb, this immuneACCESS dataset retains in-frame rearrangements with V and J assigned. A fraction of the clones does not appear; measured against another copy, unresolved V genes explain less than half of the discrepancy, and the remainder lacks a known reason. The V and J calls and clone size are taken from that table; D and trimming were inferred from the DNA. For this sample the table gives about 140,000 clones, of which 70% to 85% were detected only once. Approximately 9.7% of the sample is held by the ten biggest clonotypes.

These data come from a study of cytomegalovirus exposure and HLA in healthy donors (dated by TCRdb to 2016 to 2017). Study-wide context: According to an earlier analysis of several hundred of the donors, 200 million or so T cells yielded roughly 110 million unique TCR beta sequences and around 280 Gb of sequence data. Both class I and class II loci were covered by HLA typing, at four-digit resolution. Of the 300 to 400 genotyped donors, 81% fell in the genetic ancestry cluster associated with self-reported Caucasian donors. Donor age, sex, ethnicity and CMV serostatus were compiled alongside the repertoire data. Roughly 5 DR-DQ haplotypes were handled as single units for association and clustering because linkage in the cohort was strong. In a later genetic analysis, genome-wide SNP genotypes for about 65% of the roughly 670 donors were used, and that subset was treated as a discovery cohort. About 300 gigabases of sequencing data and 70 million to 100 million unique TCR sequences made up an early release that covered 640 HLA-typed donors. An earlier analysis of more than 450 of the donors used high-throughput TCR beta sequencing to judge whether each TCR beta V gene segment behaved as functional or pseudogenic. In a later analysis, previously published TCR beta repertoires from about 670 donors were re-analyzed and high-resolution HLA genotyping was added so that TCR occurrence patterns could be studied. Typing coverage differed by locus: A, B, C, DRB1 and DQB1 were typed in about 620-640 donors, DQA1 in roughly 500, DPA1 in some 570, and DPB1 in just under 490. The T cell repertoires of some 700 subjects were profiled by immunosequencing and related to cytomegalovirus serostatus. Every repertoire in the discovery cohort had been generated on one and the same sequencing platform. Across approximately 400 genotyped donors of the cohort, an average of approximately 240,000 unique TCR beta nucleotide sequences per donor were sequenced, and around 20% of those sequences were non-productive. In addition to the first cohort of hundreds of subjects, a separate validation cohort of approximately 130 different subjects was used. The study aimed to test whether signatures of past pathogen exposure could be identified by cataloging public T cell receptors. To predict cytomegalovirus infection status, the study combined high-throughput TCR immunosequencing, statistical association of individual TCRs with disease status, and machine learning. Rather than using new phenotypic data, the later analysis identified candidate immune exposures from TCR beta sequences and from how often those sequences occurred across donors. On the study overall, not on this receptor specifically: In an earlier analysis of fewer than 700 of the donors, most TCR beta V segments appeared in productive rearrangements about 87% or about 30% of the time, broadly matching IMGT annotations. Compared with the 666-donor mean, donors in an Asian-associated ancestry cluster had fewer N-insertions in productive TCRs, according to a later genetic analysis. In the study, around 150 TCR beta chains were listed as associated with cytomegalovirus. In this cohort, only TCR beta chains were sequenced, and detectable features were limited by the absence of alpha or paired-chain data. Because HLA typing was missing for some donors at each locus, association tests included only the typed subset. In vitro tests confirmed that a few of the cytomegalovirus-associated TCR beta chains recognize cytomegalovirus antigens. Most TCR sequences were observed very rarely across donors, whereas some public TCRs were present in many individuals. The only immune exposure information available for the cohort was CMV serostatus. Several of the top co-occurrence clusters appeared to be linked to parvovirus B19, influenza, CMV and Epstein-Barr virus, according to a later analysis. A further reported finding was that TCR beta sequences accurately predicted the HLA-A and HLA-B alleles for most subjects in the first cohort. Some IMGT-functional V segments, including TRBV6-2 and TRBV6-3, could not be distinguished by the 87-base-pair reads and were therefore excluded. A cluster of highly shared sequence variants was judged likely to represent a technical artifact of the sequencing pipeline. In a later analysis, around 17,000 TCR beta sequences were associated with specific HLA alleles at a false discovery rate of 0.05. Correlated functional status among segregating V segments might be attributable to linkage disequilibrium, but an unknown experimental factor could not be ruled out. According to a later analysis, TCR association rates differed among HLA loci, with DRB1 alleles showing the most associated TCRs and HLA-C alleles showing the fewest. In a later analysis, most CMV-associated TCR beta chains were found to appear HLA-restricted, with HLA associations seemingly driven largely by CMV exposure. In both the original and validation cohorts, the classifier was reported to diagnose cytomegalovirus status with high specificity and sensitivity. Because counts were too low, about 18 rarely observed V segments, including chromosome 9 orphons, were left out of the earlier analysis of 500 to 650 of the donors. Roughly uniform sequencing depth across donors was assumed in presence/absence analyses, although this assumption may not hold. A later genetic analysis associated a missense DCLRE1C variant with V-gene and J-gene trimming of TCR beta chains, and an independent cohort replicated the association. Compared with equally common non-associated chains, HLA-associated TCR beta chains in a later analysis were more clonally expanded and had lower generation probabilities. The authors suggested that the approach could potentially be generalized to other disease states and immunological phenotypes. Assigning TCR associations to individual alleles was difficult when HLA alleles, especially DR and DQ, strongly co-occurred.

Sequences were obtained from PBMCs. The origin of this receptor is a woman aged 60-75 years in good health and CMV-seropositive. This chain joins TRBV28 to TRBJ1-1, with the D gene uncertain. The DNA is as follows: TGTGCCAGCAGTCCCCAAATGAACACTGAAGCTTTCTTT. It specifies CASSPQMNTEAFF.